One and the same sample provided the 2 T cell receptor beta chains below, sequenced in a study of CD8+ T cells in alopecia areata. Isolated RNA was reverse transcribed into cDNA used as the sequencing template. TCRdb's table, derived via immunoSEQ multiplex PCR, lists solely in-frame clones and lacks some. Among around 50,000 clones listed, around 96% were seen once. This specimen consisted of CD8+ T cells sorted from blood, obtained at week 0. The receptors originated from a human donor with alopecia areata.

This sequence joins TRBV30 and TRBJ2-3; D possibly corresponds to TRBD2 (6 bases). Germline CDR1 is GTSNPN and CDR2 is SVGIG (reference sequence). V lost 5 bases and J 2 bases, leaving 8 bases between the germline ends. CDR3 length: 12 amino acids. CDR3 nucleotides: TGTGCCTGGGGGGGGAACACAGATACGCAGTATTTT. Translation gives CAWGGNTDTQYF.

The chain is built from TRBV23-1 and TRBJ2-7; the D is unclear. TRBV23-1 counts as an open reading frame of uncertain function. The CDR3 has 14 residues. V was cut by 2 bases and J by 2 bases, with 10 bases left in between. The CDR3 sequence: CASSQPGRTYEQYF. CDR3 DNA: TGCGCCAGCAGTCAACCCGGCAGAACCTACGAGCAGTACTTC.